Shown below are 26 T cell receptor beta chains from a single sample sequenced in a study of regulatory T cells in long-lasting Graves disease. The time point: newly diagnosed GD, antithyroid drugs for less than 3 months. RNA extracted from PBMCs served as the sequencing template. Investigators prepared the TCR beta libraries by applying iRepertoire HTBI primers and Arm-PCR of CDR3 regions. TCRdb used MiXCR to reprocess the multiplex PCR reads, holding one entry per CDR3 protein. This table has about 330,000 distinct CDR3 sequences, around 15% appearing once. These same records also appear under a second study, on T cells in Graves' hyperthyroidism and ophthalmopathy.

Material: peripheral blood mononuclear cells (PBMCs), obtained at new diagnosis, from a patient treated with antithyroid drugs. Receptor source: a woman younger than 35 with Graves disease.

This clonotype came up many times. This chain joins TRBV7-3 and TRBJ2-3; unclear D gene. The CDR3 runs 14 residues. V lost 2 bases, J lost 0 bases, and 6 bases lay in between. Per the germline V gene, CDR1 is SGHTA and CDR2 is FQGTGA. CDR3 nucleotide sequence: TGTGCCAGCAGCTTAGGCGTCAGCACAGATACGCAGTATTTT. Encoded protein: CASSLGVSTDTQYF.

This clonotype was counted ten times or more. The rearrangement joins TRBV5-1 to TRBJ1-2; D not resolved. The germline V gene encodes CDR1 SGHRS and CDR2 YFSETQ. The CDR3 is 13 residues long. Trimming cost V 4 bases and J 4 bases, with 11 bases left between them. This chain's CDR3 is CASSQEGIYGYTF. Written as DNA, the CDR3 is TGCGCCAGCAGCCAGGAAGGGATCTATGGCTACACCTTC. The complete variable domain, with remaining parts taken from reference TRBV5-1 and TRBJ1-2, reads KAGVTQTPRYLIKTRGQQVTLSCSPISGHRSVSWYQQTPGQGLQFLFEYFSETQRNKGNFPGRFSGRQFSNSRSEMNVSTLELGDSALYLCASSQEGIYGYTFGSGTRLTVV.

This clonotype was observed at least ten times. J is TRBJ1-1 and V is TRBV5-1, with 7 bases lining up with TRBD1. The CDR3 covers 16 residues. J lost 4 bases, V lost 0 bases, and 9 bases had no gene match. From germline, CDR1 is SGHRS and CDR2 YFSETQ. The CDR3 DNA is TGCGCCAGCAGCTTGGAGGTAGGGGGCGGGGGCACTGAAGCTTTCTTT. The encoded protein is CASSLEVGGGGTEAFF.

The chain carries TRBV7-2 and TRBJ1-6; maybe TRBD1 (5 bases). The ends were cut back, 5 bases at V and 2 bases at J, with 10 bases in the middle. The CDR3 contains 15 residues. In germline, CDR1 is SGHTA, CDR2 FQGNSA. In DNA form, the CDR3 reads TGTGCCAGCAGCGGTAGGGGCGCCTATAATTCACCCCTCCACTTT. It translates to CASSGRGAYNSPLHF.

This clonotype turned up a few times. The chain uses TRBV5-1 and TRBJ2-3; the match to TRBD2 covers 10 bases. Germline V gene data show CDR1 as SGHRS and CDR2 as YFSETQ. The CDR3 length is 15 residues. Losses at the gene ends were 2 bases for V and 4 bases for J; bases not matched to a gene: 4. The CDR3 loop reads CASSLGLAVADTQYF. CDR3 bases: TGCGCCAGCAGCTTAGGACTAGCGGTTGCAGATACGCAGTATTTT.

The table lists this clonotype with many counts. The rearrangement uses TRBV12-3 or TRBV12-4 and TRBJ1-2; D remains unclear. The CDR3 has 13 residues. V shed 1 base and J shed 4 bases, with 7 bases lying between them. The CDR3 loop is CASSLVNSYGYTF. DNA for the CDR3: TGTGCCAGCAGTTTAGTAAATTCCTATGGCTACACCTTC.

This clonotype was counted ten times or more. The chain joins TRBV28 to TRBJ1-1; D remains unclear. Germline V lookup: CDR1 MDHEN, CDR2 SYDVKM. The CDR3 extends over 14 amino acids. Trimming stripped 4 bases from V and 6 bases from J, with 15 bases between. The CDR3 region has the DNA TGTGCCAGCAGTTCCTCCGGGGTCGGTCCTGAAGCTTTCTTT. It codes for CASSSSGVGPEAFF.

The chain recombines TRBV19 with TRBJ2-5; TRBD1 aligns across 7 bases. The germline gives CDR1 LNHDA, CDR2 SQIVND (reference sequence). This CDR3 contains 16 residues. V shed 5 bases, J shed 4 bases, and the junction held 13 bases outside the gene matches. The CDR3 here is CASSPRDRHRRETQYF. The CDR3 nucleotides read TGTGCCAGTAGTCCCCGGGACAGACACCGGAGAGAGACCCAGTACTTC.

This clonotype has at least ten counts. The chain recombines TRBV27 with TRBJ1-2; 8 bases fit TRBD1. The germline gives CDR1 MNHEY, CDR2 SMNVEV (reference sequence). After removal of 6 bases from V and 4 bases from J, the junction contained 10 bases not matched to a gene. CDR3 length equals 15 residues. For the CDR3, the DNA is TGTGCCAGCAGCCCCTCGGGACAGGAGATCTATGGCTACACCTTC. Its translation is CASSPSGQEIYGYTF.

This clonotype came up a few times. This chain joins TRBV10-2 and TRBJ2-3, with D maybe TRBD2 (6 bases). This CDR3 contains 16 residues. The V gene's germline CDR1 is WSHSY and CDR2 SAAADI. The V end lost 5 bases, the J end lost 0 bases, and 15 bases lay between the germline ends. The CDR3 DNA reads TGCGCCAGCAGTACGGGGGACTTTTCTAGCACAGATACGCAGTATTTT. Its protein product is CASSTGDFSSTDTQYF.

This clonotype was detected ten times or more. J is TRBJ1-2 and V is TRBV6-2 or TRBV6-3; unclear D gene. Germline V lookup: CDR1 MNHEY, CDR2 SVGEGT. Trimming pared 1 base from V and 8 bases from J, leaving 11 bases between. The CDR3 totals 13 residues. The CDR3 DNA sequence: TGTGCCAGCAGTTACTTTCGGGGTGGCGGCTACACCTTC. This codes for CASSYFRGGGYTF.

This clonotype was seen more than once but under ten times. This CDR3 reads CSARAITGFNTEAFF. The CDR3 nucleotides read TGCAGTGCTAGAGCTATAACAGGATTCAACACTGAAGCTTTCTTT. The V call is TRBV20-1, the J call TRBJ1-1; D is perhaps TRBD1 (5 bases). CDR3 size: 15 residues. Per germline, CDR1 DFQATT and CDR2 SNEGSKA (reference sequence). V was clipped by 1 base and J by 2 bases, with 14 bases between them.

This clonotype has ten or more counts. The chain has TRBV28 and TRBJ2-7; possible D gene TRBD1, 6 bases. The CDR3 sequence is 13 residues long. The V gene lost 6 bases and the J gene lost 3 bases, with 12 bases spanning the gap. Germline V gene sequence: CDR1 MDHEN, CDR2 SYDVKM. In DNA form, the CDR3 reads TGTGCCAGCAGCCGGACAGCCTACTACGAGCAGTACTTC. Protein sequence: CASSRTAYYEQYF.

This clonotype was recorded at least ten times. The V gene is TRBV28, the J gene TRBJ2-7, with D perhaps given as TRBD1 or TRBD2 (5 bases each). The germline gives CDR1 MDHEN, CDR2 SYDVKM. The V and J ends lost 4 bases and 2 bases respectively, with 18 bases between them. This CDR3 has 16 amino acids. This CDR3 is CASSSSGWDRAYEQYF. CDR3 nucleotide sequence: TGTGCCAGCAGTTCCTCCGGTTGGGACCGAGCCTACGAGCAGTACTTC.

In the case of this clonotype: The CDR3 end shows no conserved phenylalanine or tryptophan, and so a read error is likely. The chain recombines TRBV6-5 with TRBJ1-2, with D unclear. The CDR3 length is 13 residues. The germline CDR1 and CDR2 sequences are MNHEY and SVGAGI. The V and J ends lost 4 bases and 4 bases respectively, with 10 bases between them. The DNA for the CDR3 is TGTGCCAGCAGTTTTCGGAATCTCTATGGCTACACCCTC. The encoded protein is CASSFRNLYGYTL.

This clonotype was observed at least ten times. This sequence joins TRBV30 and TRBJ2-5, with TRBD2 as a possible D gene (6 bases). The CDR3 is made up of 13 amino acids. CDR1 and CDR2 (germline): GTSNPN, SVGIG (reference sequence). CDR3 sequence: CARRGSFQETQYF. CDR3 DNA: TGTGCTCGGAGGGGAAGTTTCCAAGAGACCCAGTACTTC.

This clonotype was detected ten times or more. This chain uses TRBV5-1 with TRBJ2-3, with TRBD2 identical over 8 bases. This CDR3 has 16 residues. J was trimmed by 2 bases and V by 0 bases; bases with no gene match: 5. Germline CDR1 reads SGHRS; CDR2 reads YFSETQ. This CDR3 is CASSLVTSGNTDTQYF. CDR3 coding DNA: TGCGCCAGCAGCTTGGTCACTAGCGGAAACACAGATACGCAGTATTTT.

This clonotype was recorded a few times. The rearrangement links TRBV10-3 to TRBJ2-3, with D perhaps given as TRBD1 or TRBD2 (5 bases each). Germline V gene lookup returns CDR1 ENHRY and CDR2 SYGVKD. The CDR3 runs 16 residues. V dropped 3 bases and J dropped 5 bases, with 18 bases sitting between them. CDR3 sequence: CAISEVRDHLQDTQYF. CDR3 in DNA: TGTGCCATCAGTGAAGTCCGGGACCATCTTCAAGATACGCAGTATTTT.

In this sample, this clonotype turned up many times. This chain uses TRBV20-1 with TRBJ2-7, with unresolved D. Germline-derived CDR1 and CDR2 are DFQATT and SNEGSKA (reference sequence). This CDR3 region has 14 residues. Trimming left V 0 bases short and J 1 base short, with 10 bases between. The CDR3 sequence is CSARDLGRSYEQYF. CDR3 nucleotide sequence: TGCAGTGCTAGAGATTTGGGCCGATCCTACGAGCAGTACTTC.

This clonotype was counted at least ten times. V usage is TRBV7-8 and J usage is TRBJ2-7, with D uncertain. Trimming pared 5 bases from V and 3 bases from J, leaving 20 bases between. Germline loops: CDR1 SGHVS, CDR2 FQNEAQ. The CDR3 spans 16 residues. CDR3 amino acids: CASSPRSSAGSYEQYF. Written as DNA, the CDR3 is TGTGCCAGCAGCCCCCGATCGTCGGCAGGTAGCTACGAGCAGTACTTC.

This clonotype was counted ten times or more. The chain joins TRBV12-3 or TRBV12-4 to TRBJ2-1, with a possible D match to TRBD1 (6 bases). V was pared by 6 bases and J by 1 base, with 7 bases between. The CDR3 contains 13 residues. In nucleotides, the CDR3 is TGTGCCAGCAGGAGGGGGTCCTACAATGAGCAGTTCTTC. It encodes CASRRGSYNEQFF.

This clonotype was observed at least ten times. This chain uses TRBV4-1 with TRBJ2-7; weak D call: TRBD1 (5 bases). The CDR3 covers 16 residues. Germline V gene sequence: CDR1 MGHRA, CDR2 YSYEKL. V shed 3 bases and J shed 0 bases, with 15 bases lying between them. The CDR3 spells CASSQTQEISSYEQYF. In DNA, the CDR3 is TGCGCCAGCAGCCAGACACAGGAGATTAGCTCCTACGAGCAGTACTTC.

The rearrangement joins TRBV19 to TRBJ2-3; 11 bases match TRBD2. Germline lookup yields CDR1 LNHDA and CDR2 SQIVND (reference sequence). With V trimmed by 7 bases and J by 7 bases, 10 bases remained unmatched. The CDR3 is made up of 15 amino acids. The CDR3 DNA follows: TGTGCCAGTACCGGTAGCGGGAGGGTCCCGTATACGCAGTATTTT. This translates into CASTGSGRVPYTQYF. Looking up the rest from reference TRBV19 and TRBJ2-3 gives the full variable domain: DGGITQSPKYLFRKEGQNVTLSCEQNLNHDAMYWYRQDPGQGLRLIYYSQIVNDFQKGDIAEGYSVSREKKESFPLTVTSAQKNPTAFYLCASTGSGRVPYTQYFGPGTRLTVL.

The CDR3 spells CASRRGPEGNEQYF. The CDR3 nucleotides read TGTGCCAGCAGACGCGGACCAGAGGGCAACGAGCAGTACTTC. The chain is built from TRBV2 and TRBJ2-7; possible D gene TRBD2, 5 bases. CDR3 length: 14 amino acids. The germline V and J ends were trimmed by 6 bases and 5 bases, with 17 bases remaining between them. Germline V gives CDR1 SNHLY, CDR2 FYNNEI. The whole variable domain, filled in from reference TRBV2 and TRBJ2-7, reads EPEVTQTPSHQVTQMGQEVILRCVPISNHLYFYWYRQILGQKVEFLVSFYNNEISEKSEIFDDQFSVERPDGSNFTLKIRSTKLEDSAMYFCASRRGPEGNEQYFGPGTRLTVT.

The chain is built from TRBV3-1 and TRBJ2-3; 10 bases map to TRBD2. Germline V gene sequence: CDR1 LGHDT, CDR2 YNNKEL (reference sequence). Unmatched junction bases numbered 6, after V lost 2 bases and J lost 4 bases. CDR3 length: 16 amino acids. The CDR3 is CASSQSGGAVADTQYF. The CDR3 DNA reads TGTGCCAGCAGCCAAAGCGGGGGGGCCGTTGCAGATACGCAGTATTTT.

The chain couples TRBV10-3 to TRBJ1-5; no definite D call. In germline, CDR1 is ENHRY, CDR2 SYGVKD. The CDR3 consists of 13 residues. The V and J ends lost 7 bases and 7 bases respectively, with 14 bases between them. The CDR3 sequence is CAIKGDIGQPQHF. The CDR3 DNA reads as TGTGCCATCAAAGGCGACATAGGGCAGCCCCAGCATTTT.